This T cell receptor (beta chain) was sequenced during a study of radiation and T cells in renal cell carcinoma. Regarding the study as a whole: No pretreatment tumor biopsies were available for baseline clonotypes.

Clones were sequenced by immunoSEQ multiplex PCR, and TCRdb holds only the in-frame ones, with some missing. This repertoire shows approximately 43,000 clones, over 80% found once; its top ten account for 25% to 30%. Regarding this clone: Its antigen is undetermined.

The time point: blood 4 weeks post-SBRT, at nephrectomy. As to treatment: 15 Gy SBRT to primary tumor, nephrectomy 4 weeks later. Nephrectomy followed 15 Gy stereotactic body radiation by 4 weeks. This renal cell carcinoma was of the clear cell type. Per germline, CDR1 SGHDT and CDR2 YYEEEE. V lost 1 base and J lost 4, with 15 bases in between. The CDR3 totals 16 residues. The chain employs TRBV5-6 and TRBJ1-3; maybe TRBD1 (6 bases). The specimen comprised blood, sampled from a patient whose treatment included radiotherapy and nephrectomy. This TCR was sampled from a woman in her 70s with renal cell carcinoma. The CDR3 region has the DNA TGTGCCAGCAGCTTGAGCCCAACAGGGTTAGGAAACACCATATATTTT. This encodes CASSLSPTGLGNTIYF.